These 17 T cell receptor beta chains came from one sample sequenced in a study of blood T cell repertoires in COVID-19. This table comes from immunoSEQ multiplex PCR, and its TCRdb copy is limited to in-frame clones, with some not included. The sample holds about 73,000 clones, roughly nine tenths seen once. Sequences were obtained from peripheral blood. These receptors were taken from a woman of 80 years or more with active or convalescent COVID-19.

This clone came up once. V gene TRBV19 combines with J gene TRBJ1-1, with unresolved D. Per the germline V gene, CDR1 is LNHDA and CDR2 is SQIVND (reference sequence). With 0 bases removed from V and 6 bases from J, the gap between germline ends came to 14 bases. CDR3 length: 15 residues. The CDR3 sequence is CASSIDALGTPEAFF. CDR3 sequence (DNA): TGTGCCAGTAGTATAGACGCCCTGGGCACCCCTGAAGCTTTCTTT.

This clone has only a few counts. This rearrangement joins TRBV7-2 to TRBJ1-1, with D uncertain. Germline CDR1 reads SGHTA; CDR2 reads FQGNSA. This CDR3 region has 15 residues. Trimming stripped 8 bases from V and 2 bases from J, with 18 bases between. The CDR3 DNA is TGTGCCAGCCGGAAAGGAGGAGTGTTTAACACTGAAGCTTTCTTT. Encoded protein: CASRKGGVFNTEAFF.

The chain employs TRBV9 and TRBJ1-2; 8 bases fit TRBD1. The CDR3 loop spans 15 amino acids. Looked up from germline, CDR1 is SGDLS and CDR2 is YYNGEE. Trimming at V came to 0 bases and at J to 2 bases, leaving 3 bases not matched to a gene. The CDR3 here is CASSVGQGANYGYTF. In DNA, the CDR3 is TGTGCCAGCAGCGTAGGTCAGGGGGCCAACTATGGCTACACCTTC. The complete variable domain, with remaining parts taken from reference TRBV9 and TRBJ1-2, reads DSGVTQTPKHLITATGQRVTLRCSPRSGDLSVYWYQQSLDQGLQFLIQYYNGEERAKGNILERFSAQQFPDLHSELNLSSLELGDSALYFCASSVGQGANYGYTFGSGTRLTVV.

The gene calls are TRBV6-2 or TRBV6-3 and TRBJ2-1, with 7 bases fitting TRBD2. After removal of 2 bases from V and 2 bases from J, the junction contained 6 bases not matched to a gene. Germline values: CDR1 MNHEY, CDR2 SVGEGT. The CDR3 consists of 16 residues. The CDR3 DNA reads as TGTGCCAGCAGTTACGAGCCGGGGGGACCCTACAATGAGCAGTTCTTC. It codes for CASSYEPGGPYNEQFF.

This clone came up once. CDR3: CASSKVRVPIEETQYF. The CDR3 DNA is TGTGCCAGCAGCAAAGTCCGCGTACCGATTGAAGAGACCCAGTACTTC. The chain links TRBV21-1 to TRBJ2-5; the table's TRBD2 call for D was not verified on the DNA. TRBV21-1 corresponds to a pseudogene. CDR3 length: 16 amino acids.

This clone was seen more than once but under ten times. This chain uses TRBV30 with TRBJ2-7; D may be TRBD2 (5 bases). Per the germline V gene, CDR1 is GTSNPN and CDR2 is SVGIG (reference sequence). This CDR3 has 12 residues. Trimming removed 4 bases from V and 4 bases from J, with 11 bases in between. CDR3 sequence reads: CAWNEAGYEQYF. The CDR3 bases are TGTGCCTGGAATGAGGCGGGTTACGAGCAGTACTTC.

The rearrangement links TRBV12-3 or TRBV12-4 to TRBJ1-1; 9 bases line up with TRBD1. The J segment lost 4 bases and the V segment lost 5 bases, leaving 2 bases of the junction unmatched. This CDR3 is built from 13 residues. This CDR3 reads CASSTGGITEAFF. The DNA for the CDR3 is TGTGCCAGCAGTACAGGGGGCATCACTGAAGCTTTCTTT.

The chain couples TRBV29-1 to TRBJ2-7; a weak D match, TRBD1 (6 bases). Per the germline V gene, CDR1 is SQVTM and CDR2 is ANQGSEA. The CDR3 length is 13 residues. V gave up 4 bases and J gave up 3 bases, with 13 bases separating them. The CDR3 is CSVGAGANYEQYF. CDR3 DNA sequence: TGCAGCGTTGGGGCAGGGGCTAACTACGAGCAGTACTTC.

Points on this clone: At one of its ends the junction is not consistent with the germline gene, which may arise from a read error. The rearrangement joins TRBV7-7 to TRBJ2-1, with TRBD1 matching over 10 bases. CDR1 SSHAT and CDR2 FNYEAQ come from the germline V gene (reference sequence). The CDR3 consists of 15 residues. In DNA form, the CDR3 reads TGTGCCAGCAGCTTTGGGACAGGGGCATACAGTGAGCAGTTCTTC. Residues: CASSFGTGAYSEQFF.

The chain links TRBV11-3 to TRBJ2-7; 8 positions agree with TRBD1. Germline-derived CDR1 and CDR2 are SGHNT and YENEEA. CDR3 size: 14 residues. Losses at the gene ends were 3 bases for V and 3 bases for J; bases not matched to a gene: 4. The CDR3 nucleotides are TGTGCCAGCAGCTTGAACACAGGGGGCTACGAGCAGTACTTC. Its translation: CASSLNTGGYEQYF.

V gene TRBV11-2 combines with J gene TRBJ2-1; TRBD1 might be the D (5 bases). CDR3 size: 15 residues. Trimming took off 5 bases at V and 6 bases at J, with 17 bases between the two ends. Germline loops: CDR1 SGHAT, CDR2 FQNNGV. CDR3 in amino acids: CASSVLRAVPNEQFF. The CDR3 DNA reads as TGTGCCAGCAGCGTTCTCAGGGCAGTCCCCAATGAGCAGTTCTTC.

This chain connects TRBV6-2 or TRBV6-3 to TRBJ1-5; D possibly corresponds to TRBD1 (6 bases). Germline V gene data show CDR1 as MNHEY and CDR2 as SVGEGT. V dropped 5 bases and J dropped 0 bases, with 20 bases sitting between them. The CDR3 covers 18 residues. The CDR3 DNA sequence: TGTGCCAGCAGTGCCGGCAGGGGCGGTTATTATAGCAATCAGCCCCAGCATTTT. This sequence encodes CASSAGRGGYYSNQPQHF.

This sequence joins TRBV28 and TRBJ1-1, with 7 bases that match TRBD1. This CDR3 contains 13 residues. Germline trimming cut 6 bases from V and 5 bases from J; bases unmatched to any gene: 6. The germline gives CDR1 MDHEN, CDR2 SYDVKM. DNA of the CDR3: TGTGCCAGCAGGACCCAGGGGGAGACTGAAGCTTTCTTT. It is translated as CASRTQGETEAFF.

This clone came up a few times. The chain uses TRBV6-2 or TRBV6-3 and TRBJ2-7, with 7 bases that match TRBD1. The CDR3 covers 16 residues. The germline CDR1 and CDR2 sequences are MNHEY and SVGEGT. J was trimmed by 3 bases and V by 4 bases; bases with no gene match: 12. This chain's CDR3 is CASSSFPYRTGYEQYF. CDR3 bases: TGTGCCAGCAGTTCCTTCCCATATCGGACAGGCTACGAGCAGTACTTC.

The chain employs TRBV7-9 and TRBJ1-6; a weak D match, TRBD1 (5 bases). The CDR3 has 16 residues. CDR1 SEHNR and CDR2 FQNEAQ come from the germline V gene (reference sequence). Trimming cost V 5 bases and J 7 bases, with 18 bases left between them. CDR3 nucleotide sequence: TGTGCCAGCAGCCCGCCCGACAGCTTAATAAATTCACCCCTCCACTTT. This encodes CASSPPDSLINSPLHF.

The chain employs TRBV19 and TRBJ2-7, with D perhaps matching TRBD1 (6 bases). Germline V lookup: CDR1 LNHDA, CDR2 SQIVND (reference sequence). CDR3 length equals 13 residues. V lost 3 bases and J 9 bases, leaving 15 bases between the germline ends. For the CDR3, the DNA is TGTGCCAGTAGTATGTGGACAGCTGAGTCGCAGTACTTC. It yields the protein CASSMWTAESQYF.

The CDR3 nucleotides read TGTGCGGGTAGGGGGATCGCTGGAAACACCATATATTTT. This codes for CAGRGIAGNTIYF. This sequence joins TRBV18 and TRBJ1-3; possibly TRBD1 for D (6 bases). The CDR3 sequence is 13 residues long. Germline-derived CDR1 and CDR2 are KGHSH and LQKENI. The whole variable domain, filled in from reference TRBV18 and TRBJ1-3, reads NAGVMQNPRHLVRRRGQEARLRCSPMKGHSHVYWYRQLPEEGLKFMVYLQKENIIDESGMPKERFSAEFPKEGPSILRIQQVVRGDSAAYFCAGRGIAGNTIYFGEGSWLTVV.